The clone carrying this T cell receptor (beta chain) has only a few counts. Its antigen is not identified. Libraries of TCR beta came from iRepertoire HTBI primers plus Arm-PCR of CDR3 regions. From the multiplex PCR reads, TCRdb called clonotypes with MiXCR, one entry per CDR3 protein. The sample includes hundreds of thousands of distinct CDR3 sequences, roughly 13% of them seen just once. The time point is: newly diagnosed GD, antithyroid drugs for less than 3 months. RNA isolated from PBMCs was used to make the TCR library. The data are from a study of regulatory T cells in long-lasting Graves disease. Findings and limits, study-wide: Analyses excluded thyroid tissue, covering peripheral blood alone.

This sample also belongs to another study, concerning T cells in Graves' hyperthyroidism and ophthalmopathy.

The receptor was isolated from a man aged 25-45 years with Graves disease. The sample consisted of peripheral blood mononuclear cells (PBMCs), taken at new diagnosis, from a patient treated with antithyroid drugs.

DNA of the CDR3: TGTGCCAGCTCAAGCGGGAGTAGGGCAGATACGCAGTATTTT. This codes for CASSSGSRADTQYF. V and J are TRBV6-1 and TRBJ2-3; 8 nucleotides match TRBD2. The V segment lost 8 bases and the J segment 4 bases; nucleotides outside the gene matches: 8. Germline V gives CDR1 MNHNS, CDR2 SASEGT. This CDR3 comprises 14 residues.